The 7 T cell receptor beta chains below all came from one sample that was sequenced in a study of blood T cell repertoires in COVID-19. Sequencing was performed with immunoSEQ multiplex PCR; in TCRdb, only in-frame clones are kept and a portion is missing. The sample records more than 150,000 clones, around nine tenths being singletons. The specimen was peripheral blood. Source of these receptors: a man in his forties with acute or convalescent COVID-19.

This chain links TRBV11-2 with TRBJ1-4; no definite D call. Germline V lookup: CDR1 SGHAT, CDR2 FQNNGV. Trimming took 1 base from V and 8 from J, leaving 8 bases between them. CDR3 size: 13 residues. The CDR3 loop is CASSLAPGEKLFF. The CDR3, as DNA: TGTGCCAGCAGCTTAGCGCCGGGGGAAAAACTGTTTTTT.

The chain recombines TRBV6-5 with TRBJ2-5; 9 positions match TRBD2. The CDR3 runs 16 residues. Germline V gene data show CDR1 as MNHEY and CDR2 as SVGAGI. Trimming took 4 bases from V and 3 from J; bases not matched to a gene: 9. The CDR3 DNA is TGTGCCAGCAGTTCCCCAGGGTTAGCGGGGGAAGAGACCCAGTACTTC. This sequence encodes CASSSPGLAGEETQYF.

The chain uses TRBV9 and TRBJ2-3, with 9 positions matching TRBD2. Looked up from germline, CDR1 is SGDLS and CDR2 is YYNGEE. Trimming cost V 3 bases and J 5 bases; bases outside gene matches: 4. This CDR3 has 14 amino acids. The CDR3 DNA sequence: TGTGCCAGCAGCGCTAGCGGGGCGGGAGATACGCAGTATTTT. Its protein is CASSASGAGDTQYF.

V and J are TRBV2 and TRBJ1-2; 9 bases fit TRBD1. V lost 5 bases and J lost 6; bases outside the gene matches: 4. From germline, CDR1 is SNHLY and CDR2 FYNNEI. The CDR3 spans 13 residues. CDR3: CASSSTGGDGYTF. CDR3 sequence (DNA): TGTGCCAGCAGTTCCACAGGGGGCGATGGCTACACCTTC.

Only a few counts were recorded for this clone. The V call is TRBV19, the J call TRBJ1-2, with D perhaps matching TRBD1 (5 bases). Germline V gives CDR1 LNHDA, CDR2 SQIVND (reference sequence). The CDR3 sequence is 12 residues long. With 9 bases removed from V and 5 bases from J, the gap between germline ends came to 13 bases. CDR3: CASTPGGYGYTF. DNA of the CDR3: TGTGCCAGCACCCCGGGGGGTTATGGCTACACCTTC. Variable domain in full (rest from reference TRBV19 and TRBJ1-2): DGGITQSPKYLFRKEGQNVTLSCEQNLNHDAMYWYRQDPGQGLRLIYYSQIVNDFQKGDIAEGYSVSREKKESFPLTVTSAQKNPTAFYLCASTPGGYGYTFGSGTRLTVV.

V gene TRBV10-1 combines with J gene TRBJ2-3, with 12 positions matching TRBD2. CDR1 WNHNN and CDR2 SYGVQD come from the germline V gene (reference sequence). Trimming at V came to 6 bases and at J to 2 bases, leaving 6 bases not matched to a gene. The CDR3 consists of 16 residues. CDR3 amino acids: CASSRGLAGTTDTQYF. DNA of the CDR3: TGCGCCAGCAGCCGAGGACTAGCGGGGACCACAGATACGCAGTATTTT.

The rearrangement uses TRBV7-2 and TRBJ1-6, with 8 bases that match TRBD1. This CDR3 has 15 residues. V was pared by 4 bases and J by 10 bases, with 9 bases of the junction left unmatched. Germline V gene lookup returns CDR1 SGHTA and CDR2 FQGNSA. The DNA of the CDR3 is TGTGCCAGCAGCTCGTCCAGGGGGCCTGGATCACCCCTCCACTTT. This sequence encodes CASSSSRGPGSPLHF. The full variable domain, rest sourced from reference TRBV7-2 and TRBJ1-6, is GAGVSQSPSNKVTEKGKDVELRCDPISGHTALYWYRQSLGQGLEFLIYFQGNSAPDKSGLPSDRFSAERTGGSVSTLTIQRTQQEDSAVYLCASSSSRGPGSPLHFGNGTRLTVT.